The clone carrying this T cell receptor (beta chain) was seen at least ten times. The germline V gene has CDR1 MNHEY and CDR2 SMNVEV (reference sequence). The length of the CDR3 is 16 residues. J was trimmed by 8 bases and V by 5 bases; bases with no gene match: 13. From RNA transcripts, TCR beta CDR3 regions were amplified. Initially, a first-round RT-PCR of the TCR CDR3 employed the HTBI primer set. TCRdb reprocessed the multiplex PCR reads with MiXCR, giving one entry per CDR3 protein. The data hold about 400,000 distinct CDR3 sequences, with roughly 13% observed a single time. This sample is drawn from a study of T cells in Graves' hyperthyroidism and ophthalmopathy. Graves' hyperthyroidism qualified as stable when ophthalmopathy did not progress within 18 months. Exclusion followed for patients with uncontrolled infection, other autoimmune disease, pregnancy or lactation.

This sequence was found in a woman aged 18-29 years with Graves' hyperthyroidism. The chain is built from TRBV27 and TRBJ2-5; TRBD2 matches at 11 bases. The specimen sequenced was blood. This CDR3 reads CASSAALAGEVETQYF. CDR3 nucleotide sequence: TGTGCCAGCAGTGCCGCACTAGCGGGGGAGGTGGAAACCCAGTACTTC.